This is a list of T cell receptor beta chains from one sample in a study of blood T cell repertoires in COVID-19. Clones were read by immunoSEQ multiplex PCR, and TCRdb kept only the in-frame ones, dropping some. The table includes 85,000 to 120,000 clones, around 90% detected once. Material for sequencing was peripheral blood. All receptors come from a woman in her forties or fifties with COVID-19, enrolled during active disease. Each CDR3 is given with its conserved first and last residue. The D gene is left open where the match is weak. Rows give clone size only sometimes, using once, few, many, or a class for an expanded clone.

d_gene,j_gene,abundance,v_gene,CDR3nt,CDR3aa
NA,TRBJ2-7,NA,TRBV27,TGTGCCAGCAAGGACCTGTTGAGGGACGAGCAGTACTTC,CASKDLLRDEQYF
TRBD2,TRBJ2-3,NA,TRBV4-1,TGCGCCAGCAGCCAAGATTCGGGAGGGGTACGCACAAATACGCAGTATTTT,CASSQDSGGVRTNTQYF
NA,TRBJ1-2,NA,TRBV3-1/TRBV3-2,TGTGCCAGCAGCCGAACTGAAAACTATGGCTACACCTTC,CASSRTENYGYTF
TRBD1,TRBJ2-5,NA,TRBV9,TGTGCCAGCAGCGGTGGACAGGGTTTATCCCAAAACCACCACTTC,CASSGGQGLSQNHHF
TRBD1,TRBJ1-1,NA,TRBV6-2/TRBV6-3,TGTGCCAGCAGTCCAACAGGGGACACTGAAGCTTTCTTT,CASSPTGDTEAFF
NA,TRBJ2-6,once,TRBV5-1,TGCGCCAGCAGCTTGGCCAGGGATTCTGGGGCCAACGTCCTGACTTTC,CASSLARDSGANVLTF
NA,TRBJ1-1,NA,TRBV12-5,TGTGCTAGTGGTTTGACAACTGAAGCTTTCTTT,CASGLTTEAFF
NA,TRBJ2-5,NA,TRBV10-3,TGTGCCATCAGTGGTAGTTCGGGGGTTATGGGAGAGACCCAGTACTTC,CAISGSSGVMGETQYF
NA,TRBJ2-5,NA,TRBV6-2/TRBV6-3,TGTGCCAGCAGTTCTCTAACAGGGCGGGAGACCCAGTACTTC,CASSSLTGRETQYF
NA,TRBJ1-3,NA,TRBV7-6,TGTGCCAGCAGCTTATTTGGGGCAAGTGGAAACACCATATATTTT,CASSLFGASGNTIYF
TRBD1,TRBJ2-7,NA,TRBV7-7,TGTGCCAGCAGCTCGACAGGGAAGAGCGAGCAGTACTTC,CASSSTGKSEQYF
NA,TRBJ2-3,NA,TRBV6-5,TGTGCCAGCAGTTACTCCATCGGGGATACGCAGTATTTT,CASSYSIGDTQYF
NA,TRBJ2-7,NA,TRBV6-5,TGTGCCAGCAGCCCCGACAGACCCTACGAGCAGTACTTC,CASSPDRPYEQYF
NA,TRBJ2-1,NA,TRBV11-2,TGTGCCAGCAGCTTAGGGCAGGGCAGCTCCTACAATGAGCAGTTCTTC,CASSLGQGSSYNEQFF
TRBD1,TRBJ1-1,few,TRBV11-2,TGTGCCAGCAGCCCTGGACAGGGGAACACTGAAGCTTTCTTT,CASSPGQGNTEAFF
NA,TRBJ1-6,NA,TRBV6-6,TGTGCCAGCAGTCCTAAGGCGGGAGGTTCACCCCTCCACTTT,CASSPKAGGSPLHF
NA,TRBJ2-1,once,TRBV2,TGTGCCACCCTAGGGGGGGCGAATGAGCAGTTCTTC,CATLGGANEQFF
NA,TRBJ2-3,once,TRBV29-1,TGCAGCGTACAGGGTAACCGTTACACAGATACGCAGTATTTT,CSVQGNRYTDTQYF
TRBD2,TRBJ2-1,NA,TRBV15,TGTGCCACCAGCATCGGGACTAGCGGGGTTCAATCCTACAATGAGCAGTTCTTC,CATSIGTSGVQSYNEQFF
NA,TRBJ2-4,few,TRBV10-3,TGTGCCATCAGTGAAGCAGGGAAGCAAAACATTCAGTACTTC,CAISEAGKQNIQYF
NA,TRBJ2-5,NA,TRBV5-1,TGCGCCAGCAGCCCCGTCGCGAGGTACCAAGAGACCCAGTACTTC,CASSPVARYQETQYF
TRBD2,TRBJ2-3,NA,TRBV3-1/TRBV3-2,TGTGCCAGCAGCCAAGTTCGTAGCGGGGGGAACACGGGCGATACGCAGTATTTT,CASSQVRSGGNTGDTQYF
TRBD2,TRBJ2-3,NA,TRBV3-1/TRBV3-2,TGTGCCAGCAGCCAGGGCGGGGGGCGCACAGATACGCAGTATTTT,CASSQGGGRTDTQYF
NA,TRBJ2-5,NA,TRBV4-3,TGCGCCAGCAGCCGCGCCCCGGGAATCCAAGAGACCCAGTACTTC,CASSRAPGIQETQYF
TRBD1,TRBJ2-7,NA,TRBV3-1/TRBV3-2,TGTGCCAGCAGCCAACACAGGGGGGCGTCCTACGAGCAGTACTTC,CASSQHRGASYEQYF
TRBD1,TRBJ1-2,NA,TRBV3-1/TRBV3-2,TGTGCCAGCAGACGGGACAGGGGGTTTGGCTACACCTTC,CASRRDRGFGYTF
NA,TRBJ1-1,few,TRBV5-6,TGTGCCAGCAGCTCAAACGACAGGTTCACTGAAGCTTTCTTT,CASSSNDRFTEAFF
TRBD1,TRBJ1-1,NA,TRBV5-1,TGCGCCAGCAGCCCCGGGACAGGGTCATACTTT,CASSPGTGSYF
TRBD1,TRBJ1-6,NA,TRBV11-2,TGTGCCAGCAGCCCCAGGTCCTACAGGGGTCAGGATTCACCCCTCCACTTT,CASSPRSYRGQDSPLHF
TRBD1,TRBJ2-7,once,TRBV5-8,TGTGCCAGCAGCTTCAGGGGGCACTCCTACGAGCAGTACTTC,CASSFRGHSYEQYF
NA,TRBJ1-2,NA,TRBV14,TGTGCCAGCAGCCTACTCCCCGGTAGAGTATTGGGCGGCTACACCTTC,CASSLLPGRVLGGYTF
NA,TRBJ2-6,NA,TRBV28,TGTGCCAGCACATCCGGTGGCTCTGGGGCCAACGTCCTGACTTTC,CASTSGGSGANVLTF
NA,TRBJ2-3,NA,TRBV28,TGTGCCAGCAACTCTGGGCCCCCGAAAGATACGCAGTATTTT,CASNSGPPKDTQYF
TRBD2,TRBJ2-3,few,TRBV7-2,TGTGCCAGCAGCTTGTCGGGACTAGCGGGGGGCGATTGGGATACGCAGTATTTT,CASSLSGLAGGDWDTQYF
NA,TRBJ2-5,NA,TRBV7-9,TGTGCCAGCAGCTTAGGGGGCGATGAGACCCAGTACTTC,CASSLGGDETQYF
TRBD2,TRBJ2-3,NA,TRBV6-5,TGTGCCAGCAGCCCGGGGGGGCCGATCACAGATACGCAGTATTTT,CASSPGGPITDTQYF
TRBD1,TRBJ1-4,NA,TRBV29-1,TGCAGCGGCGGGGGGGGGACAGGAAGCGAAAAACTGTTTTTT,CSGGGGTGSEKLFF
NA,TRBJ2-7,few,TRBV4-1,TGCGCCAGCAGCCATCGGGACAACTACGAGCAGTACTTC,CASSHRDNYEQYF
NA,TRBJ1-2,NA,TRBV29-1,TGCAGCGTTGGATCCTTCTACCAAAACTATGGCTACACCTTC,CSVGSFYQNYGYTF
TRBD1,TRBJ1-4,NA,TRBV7-9,TGTGCCAGCAGCGCCGGGACAGCTGGAAGGGAAAAACTGTTTTTT,CASSAGTAGREKLFF
TRBD1,TRBJ1-2,NA,TRBV10-3,TGTGCCATCAGGGGGGGACAGGGTATAGGCTATGGCTACACCTTC,CAIRGGQGIGYGYTF
NA,TRBJ2-2,NA,TRBV7-8,TGTGCCAGCAGCTTAAACTCCAACACCGGGGAGCTGTTTTTT,CASSLNSNTGELFF
TRBD1,TRBJ1-5,NA,TRBV9,TGTGCCAGCAGCGCGACAGGGGAAGGCCAGCCCCAGCATTTT,CASSATGEGQPQHF
NA,TRBJ2-2,NA,TRBV29-1,TGCAGCGTTAGGTTGGGCATTGCGAACACCGGGGAGCTGTTTTTT,CSVRLGIANTGELFF
NA,TRBJ2-2,NA,TRBV7-3,TGTGCCAGCAGCTATACTAGGAACACCGGGGAGCTGTTTTTT,CASSYTRNTGELFF